What follows is one TCR beta chain and its context. In the authors' methods: Quantification of nucleated cells was approximated via reference gene primer amplification. This table comes from immunoSEQ multiplex PCR, and its TCRdb copy is limited to in-frame clones, with some not included. V, J and clone size are taken as reported in that table, and D and trimming were inferred from the DNA itself. The sample lists under 150,000 clones; about 70% were seen once. This sample is drawn from a study of blood T cell repertoires in COVID-19. At the level of the study: Sites in the United States, Italy and Spain provided acute and convalescent COVID-19 samples. In each case, the material was cDNA or gDNA derived from T cells, B-cell-depleted T cells, or PBMCs.

Sequencing was carried out using peripheral blood. This sequence was found in a woman between 65 and 79 years old with acute or convalescent COVID-19.

CDR3 DNA sequence: TGTGCCAGCAGTTTGGCGGGGGGGCTGGTTACCGGGGAGCTGTTTTTT. This encodes CASSLAGGLVTGELFF. The rearrangement links TRBV27 to TRBJ2-2; 9 bases agree with TRBD2. Germline CDR1 MNHEY, CDR2 SMNVEV (reference sequence). V shed 3 bases and J 5 bases; nucleotides not matched to a gene: 7. The CDR3 consists of 16 residues.